Below, 10 T cell receptor beta chains from the same sample are listed, as sequenced in a study of T cell changes during pregnancy in multiple sclerosis. Some clones are missing from TCRdb's copy, which holds only in-frame ones; the method was immunoSEQ multiplex PCR. This sample has more than 10,000 clones, with roughly 90% found just once. The sequencing used CD8+ T cells from peripheral blood mononuclear cells, collected in the first trimester of pregnancy. These receptors originate from a female donor with multiple sclerosis, enrolled in a pregnancy study.

The chain links TRBV27 to TRBJ2-3; 11 nucleotides align to TRBD1. V shed 4 bases and J 6 bases; nucleotides not matched to a gene: 9. Germline CDR1 is MNHEY and CDR2 is SMNVEV (reference sequence). The length of the CDR3 is 16 residues. CDR3 region: CASSSLGTGGVDTQYF. The CDR3 nucleotides read TGTGCCAGCAGTTCCCTCGGGACAGGGGGGGTGGATACGCAGTATTTT.

The chain carries TRBV6-6 and TRBJ2-1; perhaps TRBD2 as D (6 bases). V was trimmed by 4 bases and J by 1 base, leaving 14 bases between them. Germline-derived CDR1 and CDR2 are MNHNY and SVGAGI (reference sequence). The CDR3 length is 16 residues. Here the CDR3 reads CASSSPLEGSYNEQFF. The CDR3 region has the DNA TGTGCCAGCAGTTCCCCGTTGGAGGGGTCCTACAATGAGCAGTTCTTC.

The chain is built from TRBV2 and TRBJ1-2; D is perhaps TRBD1 (5 bases). Per the germline V gene, CDR1 is SNHLY and CDR2 is FYNNEI. This CDR3 comprises 15 residues. The V end lost 10 bases, the J end lost 6 bases, and 24 bases lay between the germline ends. The CDR3 bases are TGTGCCACCACTGCGGAGCAGGGCGGTAAGAATGGCTACACCTTC. Protein product: CATTAEQGGKNGYTF.

The J gene is TRBJ2-1, the V gene TRBV6-5; D unresolved. The length of the CDR3 is 12 residues. In germline, CDR1 is MNHEY, CDR2 SVGAGI. V was trimmed by 4 bases and J by 6 bases, leaving 7 bases between them. The CDR3 sequence is CASSSNSNEQFF. Written as DNA, the CDR3 is TGTGCCAGCAGTTCCAATAGCAATGAGCAGTTCTTC.

The J gene is TRBJ1-1, the V gene TRBV27; the match to TRBD1 covers 7 bases. Germline values: CDR1 MNHEY, CDR2 SMNVEV (reference sequence). The CDR3 length is 14 residues. After removal of 7 bases from V and 3 bases from J, the junction contained 8 bases not matched to a gene. CDR3 nucleotide sequence: TGTGCCAGCACCCTTAGGGGGCTGGACACTGAAGCTTTCTTT. Residues: CASTLRGLDTEAFF.

This rearrangement joins TRBV6-6 to TRBJ1-2, with D uncertain. The germline V and J ends were trimmed by 0 bases and 8 bases, with 16 bases remaining between them. CDR1 and CDR2 (germline): MNHNY, SVGAGI (reference sequence). The CDR3 is made up of 15 amino acids. For the CDR3, the DNA is TGTGCCAGCAGTTACTCGACGGGAGCCCTGGACGGCTACACCTTC. Translating it yields CASSYSTGALDGYTF.

This chain joins TRBV7-9 and TRBJ1-3, with TRBD1 as a possible D gene (6 bases). Germline loops: CDR1 SEHNR, CDR2 FQNEAQ (reference sequence). With 3 bases removed from V and 0 bases from J, the gap between germline ends came to 12 bases. The CDR3 is 16 amino acids. The CDR3, as DNA: TGTGCCAGCAGCTTGAGACAGGCTAGCTCTGGAAACACCATATATTTT. As protein: CASSLRQASSGNTIYF.

This chain uses TRBV11-2 with TRBJ2-7, with 7 bases that match TRBD1. Germline V gives CDR1 SGHAT, CDR2 FQNNGV. J was trimmed by 3 bases and V by 5 bases; bases with no gene match: 4. The CDR3 runs to 13 residues. CDR3: CASSRGLSYEQYF. Here the CDR3 DNA reads TGTGCCAGCAGCAGGGGGCTCAGCTACGAGCAGTACTTC.

V is TRBV27 and J is TRBJ1-2; 9 bases are a match to TRBD1. With V trimmed by 4 bases and J by 8 bases, 8 bases remained unmatched. From germline, CDR1 is MNHEY and CDR2 SMNVEV (reference sequence). The CDR3 sequence is 14 residues long. CDR3 DNA sequence: TGTGCCAGCAGTTCCTTGGGGACAGGGAGCGGCTACACCTTC. Its translation: CASSSLGTGSGYTF.

The genes are TRBV6-5 and TRBJ2-7; 7 bases fit TRBD2. Trimming took 2 bases from V and 6 from J; bases not matched to a gene: 1. The germline gives CDR1 MNHEY, CDR2 SVGAGI. CDR3 length: 12 residues. CDR3 bases: TGTGCCAGCAGTTACGCGGGGGTCGAGCAGTACTTC. It is translated as CASSYAGVEQYF.